This is a list of T cell receptor beta chains from one sample in a study of breast tumors, draining lymph nodes, adjacent tissues. TCRdb re-called the multiplex PCR reads with MiXCR, one entry per CDR3 protein. Of 150,000 to 200,000 distinct CDR3 sequences listed, about 33% are singletons. Sequencing was done on a sample of axillary lymph node tissue. The receptors were sampled from a female donor with breast cancer. Some clones in this sample may be carry-over from other donors' samples. CDR3s include the opening cysteine and the closing phenylalanine or tryptophan. The order of the fields is J gene, clone size, V gene, D gene, CDR3 protein, CDR3 DNA. The D gene is left open where the match is weak. Clone size is not always given. Where it is, it says once, few, many or a class for expanded clones.

TRBJ2-3	NA	TRBV20-1	TRBD2	CSATPGLVNEQYF	TGCAGTGCCACCCCGGGACTAGTCAATGAGCAGTATTTT
TRBJ1-4	NA	TRBV4-3	NA	CASSQGTVNEKLFF	TGCGCCAGCAGCCAGGGTACGGTAAATGAAAAACTGTTTTTT
TRBJ2-5	NA	TRBV4-1	TRBD1	CASSPLDRVGQETQYF	TGCGCCAGCAGCCCGTTGGACAGGGTAGGGCAAGAGACCCAGTACTTC
TRBJ2-5	NA	TRBV7-2	TRBD2	CANSSLAGEVETQHF	TGTGCCAACAGCTCCTTAGCGGGAGAAGTAGAGACCCAGCACTTC
TRBJ1-6	NA	TRBV2	NA	CASSWGGPVSPLHF	TGTGCCAGCAGTTGGGGTGGGCCGGTTTCACCCCTCCACTTT
TRBJ2-1	many	TRBV19	NA	CASAPDRWTYNEQFF	TGTGCCAGTGCCCCTGACCGGTGGACCTACAATGAGCAGTTCTTC
TRBJ2-1	many	TRBV10-1	NA	CASSDRSGFHEQFF	TGCGCCAGCAGTGATCGATCAGGGTTCCATGAGCAGTTCTTC
TRBJ2-2	many	TRBV9	NA	CASSGSRASAHTGELFF	TGTGCCAGCAGCGGATCCCGCGCTAGCGCGCACACCGGGGAGCTGTTTTTT
TRBJ1-5	NA	TRBV27	NA	CASSPGGNQPRHF	TGTGCCAGCAGTCCGGGGGGCAATCAGCCCCGGCATTTT
TRBJ2-1	many	TRBV6-1	NA	CASRGGQQGYNEQFF	TGTGCCAGCAGGGGGGGACAGCAAGGTTACAATGAGCAGTTCTTC
TRBJ2-7	NA	TRBV19	NA	CATGDRPYEQYF	TGTGCCACGGGGGACAGACCCTACGAGCAGTACTTC
TRBJ1-2	many	TRBV6-5	NA	CASSVSGAIRFNYGYTF	TGTGCCAGCAGCGTGTCTGGGGCAATCCGGTTTAACTATGGCTACACCTTC
TRBJ2-5	many	TRBV7-2	NA	CASSSAPPETQYF	TGTGCCAGCAGCTCCGCCCCCCCGGAGACCCAGTACTTC
TRBJ2-7	many	TRBV5-1	TRBD2	CASSLGLAGAGEQYF	TGCGCCAGCAGCTTGGGACTAGCGGGAGCCGGCGAGCAGTACTTC
TRBJ2-7	many	TRBV2	TRBD1	CASSMSRATGVTYEQYF	TGTGCCAGCAGTATGAGCAGGGCGACAGGGGTGACCTACGAGCAGTACTTC
TRBJ2-3	many	TRBV5-1	TRBD1	CASSYLDRGMDTQYF	TGCGCCAGCAGTTACTTAGACAGGGGTATGGATACGCAGTATTTT
TRBJ2-3	many	TRBV2	NA	CASRVSTSTDTQYF	TGTGCCAGCAGGGTCAGTACTAGCACAGATACGCAGTATTTT
TRBJ1-5	many	TRBV2	TRBD1	CASIGQDNQPQHF	TGTGCCAGCATTGGACAGGACAATCAGCCCCAGCATTTT
TRBJ2-7	many	TRBV30	NA	CAWSPGRQYEQYF	TGTGCCTGGAGTCCGGGACGGCAATACGAGCAGTACTTC
TRBJ1-2	once	TRBV25-1	NA	CASVEDPTKGGYTF	TGTGCCAGCGTTGAAGACCCCACTAAGGGTGGCTACACCTTC
TRBJ2-7	many	TRBV6-2/TRBV6-3	NA	CASSFGGERHEQYF	TGTGCCAGCAGTTTTGGCGGGGAGCGGCACGAGCAGTACTTC
TRBJ1-6	NA	TRBV11-2	NA	CASSLEVLGAGNSSLHF	TGTGCCAGCAGCTTAGAAGTGTTGGGGGCAGGCAATTCATCCCTCCACTTT
TRBJ2-7	many	TRBV19	TRBD1	CASSRPGTAYEQYF	TGTGCCAGTAGTAGACCCGGGACAGCCTACGAGCAGTACTTC
TRBJ1-2	few	TRBV28	NA	CASSPPAGRYGYTF	TGTGCCAGCAGTCCACCGGCAGGGCGATATGGCTACACCTTC
TRBJ2-7	NA	TRBV15	NA	CATSREAGSWGEQYF	TGTGCCACCAGCAGAGAGGCAGGGAGCTGGGGCGAGCAGTACTTC
TRBJ1-4	few	TRBV10-3	NA	CAISRDTTTNEKLFF	TGTGCCATCAGCCGGGACACCACAACTAATGAAAAACTGTTTTTT
TRBJ1-1	once	TRBV5-6	NA	CASSWGVEAFF	TGTGCCAGCAGCTGGGGGGTTGAAGCTTTCTTT
TRBJ2-7	many	TRBV7-8	NA	CASSSEEGYAFEQYF	TGTGCCAGCAGCTCCGAAGAAGGATACGCCTTCGAGCAGTACTTC
TRBJ2-1	NA	TRBV9	TRBD2	CASSRTSGRVPEQFF	TGTGCCAGCAGTCGGACTAGCGGGAGGGTACCTGAGCAGTTCTTC
TRBJ2-7	many	TRBV28	NA	CASSWENEQYF	TGTGCCAGCAGCTGGGAGAACGAGCAGTACTTC
TRBJ2-1	once	TRBV15	TRBD2	CATRGTSGLKEQSF	TGTGCCACCAGGGGGACTAGCGGGTTAAAGGAGCAGTCCTTC
TRBJ1-5	many	TRBV24-1	NA	CATSGGVTSQPQHF	TGTGCCACCAGTGGGGGGGTCACAAGTCAGCCCCAGCATTTT
TRBJ2-2	NA	TRBV5-6	NA	CASSPTHNTDTQYFGPGTGELFF	NA
TRBJ1-2	many	TRBV19	NA	CASSVSGRSTYGYTF	TGTGCCAGTAGTGTCTCCGGACGGTCAACCTATGGCTACACCTTC
TRBJ1-4	many	TRBV19	NA	CAVAKTGRPDEKLFF	TGTGCAGTAGCCAAAACAGGCAGGCCGGATGAAAAACTGTTTTTT
TRBJ2-7	many	TRBV29-1	TRBD1	CSVLRDSSYEQYF	TGCAGCGTGCTCCGGGACAGCTCCTACGAGCAGTACTTC
TRBJ2-7	NA	TRBV2	NA	CASSRGNRADEQHF	TGTGCCAGCAGTAGAGGGAACAGGGCGGACGAGCAGCACTTC
TRBJ2-3	many	TRBV30	TRBD2	CAWREAGATDTQYF	TGTGCCTGGAGAGAAGCGGGGGCCACAGATACGCAGTATTTT
TRBJ2-3	many	TRBV5-1	NA	CASSWTPGLGRDTQYF	TGCGCCAGCAGCTGGACTCCGGGACTGGGGAGAGATACGCAGTATTTT
TRBJ2-1	many	TRBV20-1	NA	CSAVRGVYYNEQFF	TGCAGTGCTGTCCGAGGCGTATATTACAATGAGCAGTTCTTC
TRBJ2-4	NA	TRBV28	NA	CASSFRLYIQYF	TGTGCCAGCAGTTTCCGCTTGTACATTCAGTACTTC